The present entry profiles one T cell receptor beta chain with its context. CDR1 GTSNPN and CDR2 SVGIG come from the germline V gene (reference sequence). CDR3 size: 14 residues. Trimming took 7 bases from V and 4 from J, leaving 14 bases between them. The data originate from a study of blood T cell repertoires in COVID-19. Profiling relied on immunoSEQ multiplex PCR, and the TCRdb table lists in-frame clones only, not all of them. The data contain roughly 250,000 clones, 88% of them singletons. The source material was PBMCs or T cells enriched from blood (not recorded which). This chain joins TRBV30 and TRBJ1-6, with D perhaps TRBD1 (5 bases). The TCR sequence derives from a woman aged 45 to 65 who had recovered from COVID-19. The CDR3 region has the DNA TGTGCCTCGGCCGCGGGGGGGTATAATTCACCCCTCCACTTT. Amino acids: CASAAGGYNSPLHF.